Below are 2 T cell receptor beta chains sequenced from a single sample in a study of T cells in Graves' hyperthyroidism and ophthalmopathy. Amplification of TCR beta CDR3 regions was performed using RNA transcripts as template. The HTBI primer set was used in a first-round RT-PCR of the TCR CDR3. TCRdb processed the multiplex PCR reads anew with MiXCR; each CDR3 protein has one entry. The sample has a few hundred thousand distinct CDR3 sequences; under 25% are singletons. The sequencing input was blood. The receptors originated from a man aged 18-30 years with Graves' hyperthyroidism.

This clonotype was observed at least ten times. J is TRBJ2-7 and V is TRBV28; perhaps D is TRBD1 or TRBD2 (6 bases each). Germline V gives CDR1 MDHEN, CDR2 SYDVKM. The ends were cut back, 6 bases at V and 0 bases at J, with 15 bases in the middle. CDR3 length: 15 residues. CDR3 loop: CASRLEGGHSYEQYF. CDR3 sequence (DNA): TGTGCCAGCAGACTAGAGGGGGGCCACTCCTACGAGCAGTACTTC.

This clonotype showed up many times. The chain links TRBV2 to TRBJ2-5; TRBD2 matches 10 bases. V lost 2 bases, J lost 4 bases, and 4 bases stayed unmatched. The CDR3 length is 15 residues. In germline, CDR1 is SNHLY, CDR2 FYNNEI. The CDR3 nucleotides read TGTGCCAGCAGTGAAACTAGCGGGGTTGCAGAGACCCAGTACTTC. It codes for CASSETSGVAETQYF.